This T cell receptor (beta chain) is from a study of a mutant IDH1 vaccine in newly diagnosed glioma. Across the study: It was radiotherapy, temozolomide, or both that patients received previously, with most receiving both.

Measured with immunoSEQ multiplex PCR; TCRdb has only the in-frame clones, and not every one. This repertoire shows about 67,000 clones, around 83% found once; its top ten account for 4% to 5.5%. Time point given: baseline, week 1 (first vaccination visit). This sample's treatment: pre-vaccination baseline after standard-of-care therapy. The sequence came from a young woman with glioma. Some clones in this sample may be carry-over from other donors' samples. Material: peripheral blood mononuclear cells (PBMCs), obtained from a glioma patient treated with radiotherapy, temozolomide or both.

The CDR3 DNA is TGTGCCAGCAGCTTGGGGGGGGGCTCTGGAAACACCATATATTTT. Encoded protein: CASSLGGGSGNTIYF. V is TRBV5-6 and J is TRBJ1-3; a weak D match, TRBD1 (5 bases). Germline lookup yields CDR1 SGHDT and CDR2 YYEEEE. This CDR3 spans 15 amino acids. V dropped 0 bases and J dropped 0 bases, with 7 bases sitting between them.